A single sample gave rise to the 20 T cell receptor beta chains below, sequenced in a study of beta chain features in type 1 diabetes. Study-wide findings and caveats: In all four CD4+ subsets, TCRB CDR3 length was significantly, moderately reduced in type 1 diabetes.

TCRB transcripts that were expressed got sequenced, as all of the isolated RNA had been reverse transcribed. The method was immunoSEQ multiplex PCR; TCRdb's version includes in-frame clones alone and lacks a portion of them. This table holds 310,000 or so clones, about 15% found once. Antigen specificity for these receptors is unknown. The sample was naive CD4+ T cells from blood. The receptor source for this set is a man younger than 35 with type 1 diabetes.

This clone occurred a few times. This rearrangement joins TRBV30 to TRBJ1-5, with TRBD1 matching 10 bases. The V gene's germline CDR1 is GTSNPN and CDR2 SVGIG (reference sequence). Trimming removed 5 bases from V and 7 bases from J; junction bases left unmatched: 5. The CDR3 is 13 amino acids. The CDR3 is CAWGTGEEQPQHF. CDR3 in DNA: TGTGCCTGGGGGACAGGGGAGGAACAGCCCCAGCATTTT.

This chain joins TRBV15 and TRBJ2-6; 13 nucleotides agree with TRBD2. Germline values: CDR1 LNHNV, CDR2 YYDKDF (reference sequence). CDR3 size: 18 residues. With 5 bases clipped from V and 6 bases from J, the junction kept 10 bases outside the gene matches. CDR3 loop: CATSRLRTSGGSANVLTF. In DNA, the CDR3 is TGTGCCACCAGCCGCCTAAGGACTAGCGGGGGATCGGCCAACGTCCTGACTTTC.

This clone was recorded a few times. This rearrangement joins TRBV5-4 to TRBJ2-3; D possibly corresponds to TRBD1 (8 bases). Germline loops: CDR1 SGHNT, CDR2 YYREEE (reference sequence). The CDR3 is 15 residues long. V was clipped by 4 bases and J by 3 bases, with 15 bases between them. This CDR3 is CASSPGQGGTDTQYF. CDR3 bases: TGTGCCAGCAGCCCTGGACAGGGAGGGACAGATACGCAGTATTTT.

CDR3 sequence reads: CASSWNRGETQYF. CDR3 coding DNA: TGTGCCAGCAGCTGGAATAGGGGGGAGACCCAGTACTTC. This chain links TRBV7-9 with TRBJ2-5; D perhaps matches TRBD1 (6 bases). The CDR3 consists of 13 residues. Germline values: CDR1 SEHNR, CDR2 FQNEAQ (reference sequence). Trimming shortened V by 4 bases and J by 5 bases, and 11 bases separated the two germline ends.

The chain recombines TRBV28 with TRBJ2-3, with 7 bases aligning to TRBD2. CDR1 is MDHEN and CDR2 is SYDVKM in the germline V gene. With 5 bases clipped from V and 4 bases from J, the junction kept 12 bases outside the gene matches. This CDR3 has 16 amino acids. This CDR3 reads CASSPQAASGSDTQYF. The CDR3 coding sequence is TGTGCCAGCAGTCCCCAGGCAGCTAGCGGATCAGATACGCAGTATTTT.

A remark on this clone: One end of the junction fails to match germline, which may point to a read error. This chain joins TRBV28 and TRBJ1-4; possible D gene TRBD1, 5 bases. CDR1 and CDR2 from the germline V gene are MDHEN and SYDVKM. CDR3 length equals 11 residues. The CDR3 region has the DNA TGTGCCAGCAGAACAGGTCCGAGGATGGATTTT. Its translation: CASRTGPRMDF.

This clone appeared a few times. V is TRBV5-4 and J is TRBJ2-7, with unresolved D. CDR3 length equals 15 residues. The germline V and J ends were trimmed by 4 bases and 3 bases, with 17 bases remaining between them. Germline CDR1 reads SGHNT; CDR2 reads YYREEE (reference sequence). CDR3 DNA sequence: TGTGCCAGCAGCCCCCCTGAGTCTAGGAGCTACGAGCAGTACTTC. It codes for CASSPPESRSYEQYF.

The V and J genes are TRBV30 and TRBJ2-1; TRBD2 matches 8 bases. After removal of 4 bases from V and 8 bases from J, the junction contained 10 bases not matched to a gene. The V gene's germline CDR1 is GTSNPN and CDR2 SVGIG (reference sequence). The CDR3 totals 14 residues. The CDR3 sequence is CAWIPAGGIDEQFF. The CDR3 coding sequence is TGTGCCTGGATACCCGCGGGGGGCATCGATGAGCAGTTCTTC.

This clone was observed a handful of times. This chain connects TRBV28 to TRBJ2-7; 10 positions match TRBD1. Unmatched junction bases numbered 12, after V lost 5 bases and J lost 5 bases. Germline-derived CDR1 and CDR2 are MDHEN and SYDVKM. The CDR3 spans 16 residues. The CDR3 DNA is TGTGCCAGCAGTCCCGGAGGGACAGGGGAATTCAACGAGCAGTACTTC. It encodes CASSPGGTGEFNEQYF.

The V gene is TRBV7-2, the J gene TRBJ1-2; 8 bases agree with TRBD1. The CDR3 loop spans 16 amino acids. CDR1 and CDR2 (germline): SGHTA, FQGNSA. Germline trimming cut 5 bases from V and 0 bases from J; bases unmatched to any gene: 8. The CDR3 coding sequence is TGTGCCAGCAGCGGTAGGACAGGGAGAGCTAACTATGGCTACACCTTC. Residues: CASSGRTGRANYGYTF.

The V gene is TRBV11-3, the J gene TRBJ2-1, with TRBD1 matching 10 bases. CDR1 and CDR2 (germline): SGHNT, YENEEA. The V gene end was trimmed by 6 bases and the J gene end by 8 bases; junction bases not matched to a gene: 10. CDR3 length equals 15 residues. CDR3 loop: CASSRQGAFRDEQFF. CDR3 nucleotides: TGTGCCAGCAGTCGACAGGGGGCATTTAGGGATGAGCAGTTCTTC.

The chain combines TRBV27 with TRBJ1-1; D is possibly TRBD1 (5 bases). Germline-derived CDR1 and CDR2 are MNHEY and SMNVEV (reference sequence). Trimming pared 5 bases from V and 4 bases from J, leaving 11 bases between. There are 13 residues in the CDR3. The CDR3 nucleotides are TGTGCCAGCAGTGCCAGGGCTTCCACTGAAGCTTTCTTT. It yields the protein CASSARASTEAFF.

The CDR3 DNA follows: TGTGCCAGCAGCGTAGGTGGGACTAGCGGGCTTCAGACCCAGTACTTC. The encoded protein is CASSVGGTSGLQTQYF. J is TRBJ2-5 and V is TRBV9; 12 bases agree with TRBD2. The germline V gene has CDR1 SGDLS and CDR2 YYNGEE. J gave up 6 bases and V 0 bases, and 6 bases lay outside the gene matches. The CDR3 covers 16 residues.

This clone appeared a single time. The V call is TRBV7-2, the J call TRBJ1-5, with 9 positions matching TRBD1. Germline CDR1 and CDR2: SGHTA and FQGNSA. With 5 bases clipped from V and 9 bases from J, the junction kept 11 bases outside the gene matches. The CDR3 is made up of 15 amino acids. The CDR3 sequence is CASSQQGAVSWPQHF. CDR3 DNA: TGTGCCAGCAGCCAACAGGGGGCTGTATCATGGCCCCAGCATTTT.

The CDR3 nucleotides read TGTGCCAGCAGCCACGGACTAGCGGGGGTAGATACGCAGTATTTT. Amino acids: CASSHGLAGVDTQYF. The rearrangement joins TRBV11-3 to TRBJ2-3; 13 bases fit TRBD2. CDR3 length: 15 amino acids. After removal of 5 bases from V and 5 bases from J, the junction contained 4 bases not matched to a gene. CDR1 and CDR2 from the germline V gene are SGHNT and YENEEA.

The chain uses TRBV2 and TRBJ2-1, with 8 bases lining up with TRBD2. Germline CDR1 SNHLY, CDR2 FYNNEI. The CDR3 contains 15 residues. V lost 10 bases and J lost 4; bases outside the gene matches: 12. This CDR3 is CATGRGRGLYNEQFF. CDR3 DNA: TGTGCCACCGGGAGGGGGAGGGGTTTGTACAATGAGCAGTTCTTC.

The chain links TRBV5-1 to TRBJ2-7, with D perhaps TRBD1 (6 bases). Per the germline V gene, CDR1 is SGHRS and CDR2 is YFSETQ. The V end lost 0 bases, the J end lost 9 bases, and 10 bases lay between the germline ends. CDR3 size: 12 residues. The CDR3 region is CASSLDRVSQYF. In DNA form, the CDR3 reads TGCGCCAGCAGCTTGGACAGGGTTTCGCAGTACTTC.

The chain combines TRBV29-1 with TRBJ1-4, with 7 bases fitting TRBD1. J was trimmed by 7 bases and V by 6 bases; bases with no gene match: 8. CDR3 length equals 13 residues. Germline lookup yields CDR1 SQVTM and CDR2 ANQGSEA. CDR3 in DNA: TGCAGCGTGTACAGGGGAACTGCTGAAAAACTGTTTTTT. Amino acid sequence: CSVYRGTAEKLFF.

The chain recombines TRBV27 with TRBJ2-4; tentatively, D is TRBD1 (5 bases). There are 16 residues in the CDR3. Germline CDR1 MNHEY, CDR2 SMNVEV (reference sequence). Trimming took 1 base from V and 0 from J, leaving 10 bases between them. This chain's CDR3 is CASSLLAGIAKNIQYF. For the CDR3, the DNA is TGTGCCAGCAGTTTATTGGCAGGGATAGCCAAAAACATTCAGTACTTC.

The chain has TRBV5-4 and TRBJ2-3; TRBD1 matches 8 bases. The length of the CDR3 is 15 residues. J was trimmed by 4 bases and V by 2 bases; bases with no gene match: 6. CDR1 is SGHNT, CDR2 YYREEE, per germline (reference sequence). CDR3 in amino acids: CASSLRDRGSDTQYF. The CDR3 DNA reads TGTGCCAGCAGCTTACGTGACAGGGGCTCAGATACGCAGTATTTT.